The clone carrying this T cell receptor beta chain was observed a handful of times. This record belongs to a study of CD8+ T cells in alopecia areata. Study details: Affected scalp percentage determined the severity score of treated patients.

Germline lookup yields CDR1 MGHRA and CDR2 YSYEKL. Losses at the gene ends were 4 bases for V and 3 bases for J; bases not matched to a gene: 4. The CDR3 length is 17 residues. As the sequencing template, cDNA was produced by extracting RNA and reverse transcribing it. The assay was immunoSEQ multiplex PCR, and TCRdb's table has in-frame clones only and misses some. The sample shows about 64,000 clones, around 45% of them seen only once. Noted treatment: oral pan-JAK inhibitor, 5-10 mg twice daily. The chain carries TRBV4-1 and TRBJ2-3; the match to TRBD2 covers 16 bases. The material was CD8+ T cells sorted from blood, obtained at approximately week 39, from a patient treated with tofacitinib. The receptor was isolated from a human donor with alopecia areata. This chain's CDR3 is CASSPGTSGRETDTQYF. DNA for the CDR3: TGCGCCAGCAGCCCCGGGACTAGCGGGAGGGAGACAGATACGCAGTATTTT.